This record concerns one TCR beta chain sequence. As processed by the authors: Amplifying reference gene primers gave estimates of nucleated cell counts. The protocol was immunoSEQ multiplex PCR, while the TCRdb copy is restricted to in-frame clones and leaves out a portion. Clone size and the V and J calls come from that table; the DNA yielded D and trimming. Of 110,000 to 150,000 clones listed, 65% to 85% are singletons. This specimen comes from a study of blood T cell repertoires in COVID-19. Turning to the study itself: The United States, Italy and Spain were the sources of the acute and convalescent COVID-19 samples.

The germline CDR1 and CDR2 sequences are MGHRA and YSYEKL. The CDR3 totals 14 residues. V was pared by 2 bases and J by 0 bases, with 2 bases between. The sample consisted of peripheral blood. This receptor was identified in a woman aged 55-69 years with acute or convalescent COVID-19. The chain combines TRBV4-1 with TRBJ2-6, with no clear D. The CDR3 nucleotides read TGCGCCAGCAGCCAACACTCTGGGGCCAACGTCCTGACTTTC. It specifies CASSQHSGANVLTF.